This T cell receptor beta chain appears in the sequencing data of a study of T cells after yellow fever vaccination. Study-wide results and limits: Although most clonotypes did not, a small share appeared in both CD4 and CD8 compartments.

Regarding this clonotype: A junction boundary mismatches the germline segment, possibly from a read error.

TCRdb re-derived calls from the 5' RACE reads in MiXCR, one entry per CDR3 protein. The table has around 53,000 distinct CDR3 sequences, less than 8.5% seen once; the top ten hold 20% to 30%. The sequenced sample was CD8+ T cells not binding an NS4B(214-222) dextramer, sorted from PBMCs, obtained about 41 days after the first yellow fever vaccination. This TCR was sampled from a man between 18 and 29 years old who received the YFV17D yellow fever vaccine.

CDR3 sequence (DNA): TGTGCCATCAGCCCCGGGCTACGGCACAATGAGCAGTTCTTC. Its translation: CAISPGLRHNEQFF. This chain uses TRBV5-5 with TRBJ2-1; D not certain. This CDR3 region has 14 residues. Germline V gene data show CDR1 as SGHKS and CDR2 as YYEKEE (reference sequence).